This entry concerns a single T cell receptor (beta chain). Its antigen is unknown. An input of about 0.5 to 1 ug of RNA was subjected to reverse transcription using random hexamers. TCR beta CDR3 was amplified by immunoSEQ multiplex PCR. This amplification extended across 54 Vbeta and 13 Jbeta segments. MiXCR was run by TCRdb on the immunoSEQ multiplex PCR reads, yielding one entry per CDR3 protein. Of roughly 140,000 distinct CDR3 sequences listed, 90% to 95% are singletons. This sample is drawn from a study of CD8 T cells in Susac syndrome. Study-level findings and limits: A relatively small number of individuals underwent TCR sequencing and HLA analysis.

The V segment lost 6 bases and the J segment 11 bases; nucleotides outside the gene matches: 14. This CDR3 region has 13 residues. From germline, CDR1 is DFQATT and CDR2 SNEGSKA (reference sequence). TEMRA cells were enriched by FACS, while CD8+ and CD4+ T cells were obtained through a negative isolation that was performed magnetically. This clonotype was obtained from a human donor with Susac syndrome. Material for sequencing was CD4+ T cells from PBMCs. This rearrangement joins TRBV20-1 to TRBJ2-3; 7 bases match TRBD2. CDR3 region: CSAPAGTTGGQYF. For the CDR3, the DNA is TGCAGTGCCCCCGCCGGGACTACGGGCGGGCAGTATTTT.